One and the same sample provided the 19 T cell receptor beta chains below, sequenced in a study of CD8+ T cells in alopecia areata. Treatment of the sample: oral pan-JAK inhibitor, 5-10 mg twice daily. RNA, once extracted, was reverse transcribed into cDNA for use as the sequencing template. The protocol was immunoSEQ multiplex PCR, while the TCRdb copy is restricted to in-frame clones and leaves out a portion. This table has around 300,000 clones, 60% appearing once. This material consisted of CD4+ T cells sorted from blood, taken between weeks 51 and 52, from a patient treated with tofacitinib. These receptors all come from a human donor with alopecia areata.

This rearrangement joins TRBV7-6 to TRBJ2-5; 10 nucleotides agree with TRBD1. This CDR3 spans 15 amino acids. After removal of 5 bases from V and 5 bases from J, the junction contained 8 bases not matched to a gene. In germline, CDR1 is SGHVS, CDR2 FNYEAQ. CDR3 in amino acids: CASSTSGQGRETQYF. CDR3 bases: TGTGCCAGCAGCACCTCGGGACAGGGGAGGGAGACCCAGTACTTC. Full variable domain (missing parts from reference TRBV7-6 and TRBJ2-5): GAGVSQSPRYKVTKRGQDVALRCDPISGHVSLYWYRQALGQGPEFLTYFNYEAQQDKSGLPNDRFSAERPEGSISTLTIQRTEQRDSAMYRCASSTSGQGRETQYFGPGTRLLVL.

V is TRBV7-8 and J is TRBJ2-5, with 12 bases lining up with TRBD2. The CDR3 totals 15 residues. Per germline, CDR1 SGHVS and CDR2 FQNEAQ. Trimming at V came to 2 bases and at J to 5 bases, leaving 3 bases not matched to a gene. The CDR3 nucleotides are TGTGCCAGCAGCTTATCCGGGACTAGCGGGGAGACCCAGTACTTC. Residues: CASSLSGTSGETQYF.

The rearrangement links TRBV30 to TRBJ2-3; 9 bases match TRBD1. J was trimmed by 2 bases and V by 1 base; bases with no gene match: 7. CDR1 GTSNPN and CDR2 SVGIG come from the germline V gene (reference sequence). The CDR3 consists of 16 residues. The CDR3 reads CAWSGGQGTFTDTQYF. CDR3 coding DNA: TGTGCCTGGAGTGGTGGACAGGGGACGTTCACAGATACGCAGTATTTT.

Only one count was recorded for this clone. The V call is TRBV30, the J call TRBJ2-5; 7 bases agree with TRBD1. Losses at the gene ends were 6 bases for V and 7 bases for J; bases not matched to a gene: 17. Germline values: CDR1 GTSNPN, CDR2 SVGIG (reference sequence). This CDR3 is 15 amino acids long. The CDR3 here is CACNRRDSKGGTQYF. The CDR3 DNA reads TGTGCCTGCAACCGCCGGGACAGCAAAGGGGGGACCCAGTACTTC.

A few counts support this clone. The chain links TRBV7-2 to TRBJ1-5; D is perhaps TRBD1 (6 bases). The CDR3 sequence is 15 residues long. The V and J ends lost 1 base and 5 bases respectively, with 12 bases between them. Germline CDR1 is SGHTA and CDR2 is FQGNSA. The CDR3 coding sequence is TGTGCCAGCAGCTTAGACGGGGGCAAGGATCAGCCCCAGCATTTT. It yields the protein CASSLDGGKDQPQHF. Looking up the rest from reference TRBV7-2 and TRBJ1-5 gives the full variable domain: GAGVSQSPSNKVTEKGKDVELRCDPISGHTALYWYRQSLGQGLEFLIYFQGNSAPDKSGLPSDRFSAERTGGSVSTLTIQRTQQEDSAVYLCASSLDGGKDQPQHFGDGTRLSIL.

Concerning this clone: This CDR3 is also generated by other DNA sequences in the sample. The J gene is TRBJ1-1, the V gene TRBV4-2, with a tentative D call TRBD1 (6 bases). CDR3 length: 14 amino acids. With 0 bases removed from V and 1 base from J, the gap between germline ends came to 6 bases. The germline gives CDR1 LGHNA, CDR2 YNFKEQ. The CDR3 coding sequence is TGTGCCAGCAGCCAAGACAGGGGGAACACTGAAGCTTTCTTT. This gives the protein CASSQDRGNTEAFF.

This clone was observed a handful of times. This chain joins TRBV15 and TRBJ1-4; D is perhaps TRBD1 (5 bases). The CDR3 consists of 13 residues. The V end was cut by 8 bases, the J end by 7 bases, with 14 bases between. Germline loops: CDR1 LNHNV, CDR2 YYDKDF (reference sequence). Here the CDR3 reads CATSGQAGEKLFF. The CDR3 DNA reads as TGTGCCACCTCGGGGCAGGCAGGTGAAAAACTGTTTTTT.

This clone showed up just once. This chain joins TRBV13 and TRBJ2-3; the D gene is possibly TRBD1 (5 bases). V shed 3 bases and J shed 4 bases, with 8 bases lying between them. This CDR3 is built from 13 residues. Germline V gene lookup returns CDR1 PRHDT and CDR2 FYEKMQ (reference sequence). The CDR3 nucleotides read TGTGCCAGCAGCTTTAGGGGCGCAGATACGCAGTATTTT. This sequence encodes CASSFRGADTQYF. Looking up the rest from reference TRBV13 and TRBJ2-3 gives the full variable domain: AAGVIQSPRHLIKEKRETATLKCYPIPRHDTVYWYQQGPGQDPQFLISFYEKMQSDKGSIPDRFSAQQFSDYHSELNMSSLELGDSALYFCASSFRGADTQYFGPGTRLTVL.

The rearrangement uses TRBV15 and TRBJ2-7, with D possibly matching TRBD1 (5 bases). This CDR3 comprises 13 residues. Germline values: CDR1 LNHNV, CDR2 YYDKDF (reference sequence). Trimming shortened V by 2 bases and J by 3 bases, and 8 bases separated the two germline ends. CDR3 sequence: CATSRPDSYEQYF. CDR3 DNA: TGTGCCACCAGCAGACCCGACAGCTACGAGCAGTACTTC.

The chain joins TRBV9 to TRBJ2-7; TRBD2 aligns across 10 bases. The J segment lost 3 bases and the V segment lost 4 bases, leaving 7 bases of the junction unmatched. Germline values: CDR1 SGDLS, CDR2 YYNGEE. The CDR3 totals 15 residues. CDR3 amino acids: CASSPDGTSVYEQYF. In nucleotides, the CDR3 is TGTGCCAGCAGCCCGGATGGGACTAGCGTCTACGAGCAGTACTTC.

This clone has more than one count but fewer than ten. The CDR3 nucleotides read TGTGCCAGCTCACCACCGTGGACAGGGGTACATGAGCAGTTCTTC. Translating it yields CASSPPWTGVHEQFF. The V gene is TRBV18, the J gene TRBJ2-1, with 9 bases that match TRBD1. The germline gives CDR1 KGHSH, CDR2 LQKENI. J was trimmed by 8 bases and V by 0 bases; bases with no gene match: 5. The CDR3 contains 15 residues.

J is TRBJ2-7 and V is TRBV2; TRBD2 matches at 12 bases. CDR1 SNHLY and CDR2 FYNNEI come from the germline V gene. CDR3 length: 16 residues. V lost 6 bases and J lost 0; bases outside the gene matches: 6. The CDR3 is CASRYGLAGSSYEQYF. The CDR3 DNA follows: TGTGCCAGCAGGTATGGACTAGCGGGGAGCTCCTACGAGCAGTACTTC.

The chain uses TRBV30 and TRBJ1-5; D uncertain. Trimming left V 2 bases short and J 6 bases short, with 14 bases between. The V gene's germline CDR1 is GTSNPN and CDR2 SVGIG (reference sequence). The CDR3 runs to 14 residues. For the CDR3, the DNA is TGTGCCTGGAGTCGGGTAGGGCAAAGTCAGCCCCAGCATTTT. Protein sequence: CAWSRVGQSQPQHF.

The chain has TRBV5-6 and TRBJ1-1; D unresolved. CDR3 length: 12 residues. The V gene lost 0 bases and the J gene lost 8 bases, with 8 bases spanning the gap. The germline gives CDR1 SGHDT, CDR2 YYEEEE. CDR3 protein: CASSLVRGEAFF. Here the CDR3 DNA reads TGTGCCAGCAGCTTGGTGAGAGGAGAAGCTTTCTTT.

The J gene is TRBJ2-5, the V gene TRBV29-1; either TRBD1 or TRBD2 may supply D (6 bases each). Trimming pared 4 bases from V and 4 bases from J, leaving 13 bases between. This CDR3 is 13 amino acids long. Germline V gives CDR1 SQVTM, CDR2 ANQGSEA. The CDR3: CSVGGLATETQYF. The DNA of the CDR3 is TGCAGCGTTGGGGGGCTAGCGACAGAGACCCAGTACTTC.

This clone was observed once. The chain uses TRBV15 and TRBJ1-5; 8 nucleotides agree with TRBD1. V lost 8 bases to trimming and J lost 1 base; unmatched junction nucleotides: 7. From germline, CDR1 is LNHNV and CDR2 YYDKDF (reference sequence). The CDR3 covers 15 residues. In nucleotides, the CDR3 is TGTGCCACCGAGGACAGGGCCTTCAGCAATCAGCCCCAGCATTTT. It specifies CATEDRAFSNQPQHF.

CDR3 nucleotides: TGTGCCAGCAGCTGGGACAGGGGGACAGATACGCAGTATTTT. This codes for CASSWDRGTDTQYF. This chain joins TRBV13 and TRBJ2-3, with TRBD1 matching 11 bases. V gave up 4 bases and J gave up 3 bases; unmatched junction bases: 0. This CDR3 is built from 14 residues. Germline values: CDR1 PRHDT, CDR2 FYEKMQ (reference sequence).

In this sample, this clone turned up once. The sample has other DNA sequences that encode this CDR3 too. V is TRBV9 and J is TRBJ2-1, with unresolved D. V lost 0 bases and J 0 bases, leaving 7 bases between the germline ends. Germline CDR1 reads SGDLS; CDR2 reads YYNGEE. This CDR3 has 15 residues. The CDR3 nucleotides read TGTGCCAGCAGCGTAGGCGTAAGCTCCTACAATGAGCAGTTCTTC. This codes for CASSVGVSSYNEQFF.

V is TRBV25-1 and J is TRBJ1-6, with no clear D. CDR3 size: 14 residues. Trimming shortened V by 4 bases and J by 10 bases, and 14 bases separated the two germline ends. Germline loops: CDR1 MGHDK, CDR2 SYGVNS. CDR3 DNA sequence: TGTGCCAGCAGTGTATCGGGCGGGGAATCACCCCTCCACTTT. Translated, it gives CASSVSGGESPLHF. Based on the CDR3 plus reference TRBV25-1 and TRBJ1-6, the full variable domain is EADIYQTPRYLVIGTGKKITLECSQTMGHDKMYWYQQDPGMELHLIHYSYGVNSTEKGDLSSESTVSRIRTEHFPLTLESARPSHTSQYLCASSVSGGESPLHFGNGTRLTVT.